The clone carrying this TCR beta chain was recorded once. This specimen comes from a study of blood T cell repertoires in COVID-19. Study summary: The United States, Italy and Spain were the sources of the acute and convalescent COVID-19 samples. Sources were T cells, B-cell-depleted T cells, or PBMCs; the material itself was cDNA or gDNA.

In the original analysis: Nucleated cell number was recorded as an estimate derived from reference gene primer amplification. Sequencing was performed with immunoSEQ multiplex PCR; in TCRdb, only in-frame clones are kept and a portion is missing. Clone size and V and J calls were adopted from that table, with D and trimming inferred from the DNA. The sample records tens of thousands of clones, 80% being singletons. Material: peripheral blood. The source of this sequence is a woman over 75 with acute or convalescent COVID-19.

CDR3 loop: CSAGRTVSDTEAFF. CDR3 sequence (DNA): TGCAGCGCCGGGCGGACAGTTAGTGACACTGAAGCTTTCTTT. The chain uses TRBV29-1 and TRBJ1-1; possibly TRBD1 for D (6 bases). V lost 7 bases and J 3 bases, leaving 18 bases between the germline ends. Germline values: CDR1 SQVTM, CDR2 ANQGSEA. CDR3 size: 14 residues.